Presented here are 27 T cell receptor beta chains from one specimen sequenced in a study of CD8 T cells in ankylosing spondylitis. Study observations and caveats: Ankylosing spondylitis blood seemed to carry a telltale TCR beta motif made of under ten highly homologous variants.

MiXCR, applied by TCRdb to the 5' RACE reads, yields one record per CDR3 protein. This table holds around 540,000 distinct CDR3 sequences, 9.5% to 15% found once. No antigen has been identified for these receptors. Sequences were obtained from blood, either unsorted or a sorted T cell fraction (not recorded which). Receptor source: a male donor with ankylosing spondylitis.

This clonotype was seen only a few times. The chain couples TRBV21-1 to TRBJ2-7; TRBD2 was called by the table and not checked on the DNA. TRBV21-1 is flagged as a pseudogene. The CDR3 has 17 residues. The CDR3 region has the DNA TGTGCCAGCAGCAAAGAGGCGACTAGCGGGATGGTGTGCGAGCAGTACGTC. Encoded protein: CASSKEATSGMVCEQYV.

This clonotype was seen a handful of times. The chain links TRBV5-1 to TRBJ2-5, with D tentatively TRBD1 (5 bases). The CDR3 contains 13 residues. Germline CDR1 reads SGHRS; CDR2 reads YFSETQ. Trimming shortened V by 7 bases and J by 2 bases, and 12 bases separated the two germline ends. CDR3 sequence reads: CASGWTPQETQYF. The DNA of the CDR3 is TGCGCCAGCGGTTGGACACCTCAAGAGACCCAGTACTTC.

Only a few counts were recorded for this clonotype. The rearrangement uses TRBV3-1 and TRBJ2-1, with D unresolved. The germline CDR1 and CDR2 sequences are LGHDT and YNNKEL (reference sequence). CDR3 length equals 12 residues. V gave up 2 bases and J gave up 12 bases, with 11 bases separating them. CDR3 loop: CASSQSNRGQFF. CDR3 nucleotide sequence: TGTGCCAGCAGCCAATCCAATCGAGGGCAGTTCTTC.

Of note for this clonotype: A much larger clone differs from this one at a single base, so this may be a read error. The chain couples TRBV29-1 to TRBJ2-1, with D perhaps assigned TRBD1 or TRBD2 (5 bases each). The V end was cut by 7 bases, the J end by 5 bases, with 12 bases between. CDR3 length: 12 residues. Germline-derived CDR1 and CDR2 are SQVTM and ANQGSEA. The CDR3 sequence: CSGFGDDNEQFF. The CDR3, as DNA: TGCAGCGGGTTCGGGGACGACAATGAGCAGTTCTTC.

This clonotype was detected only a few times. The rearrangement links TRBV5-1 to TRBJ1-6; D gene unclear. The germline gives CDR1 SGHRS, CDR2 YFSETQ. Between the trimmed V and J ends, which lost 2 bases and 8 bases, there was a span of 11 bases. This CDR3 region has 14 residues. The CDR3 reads CASSLTHQDSPLHF. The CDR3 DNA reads TGCGCCAGCAGCTTAACCCACCAGGATTCACCCCTCCACTTT.

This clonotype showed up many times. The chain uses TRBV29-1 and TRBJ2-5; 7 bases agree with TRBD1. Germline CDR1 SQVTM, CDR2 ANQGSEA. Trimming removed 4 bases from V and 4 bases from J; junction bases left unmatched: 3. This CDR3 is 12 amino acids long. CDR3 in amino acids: CSVAGQRETQYF. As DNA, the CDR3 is TGCAGCGTTGCGGGACAGCGAGAGACCCAGTACTTC. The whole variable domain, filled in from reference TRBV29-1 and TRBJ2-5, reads SAVISQKPSRDICQRGTSLTIQCQVDSQVTMMFWYRQQPGQSLTLIATANQGSEATYESGFVIDKFPISRPNLTFSTLTVSNMSPEDSSIYLCSVAGQRETQYFGPGTRLLVL.

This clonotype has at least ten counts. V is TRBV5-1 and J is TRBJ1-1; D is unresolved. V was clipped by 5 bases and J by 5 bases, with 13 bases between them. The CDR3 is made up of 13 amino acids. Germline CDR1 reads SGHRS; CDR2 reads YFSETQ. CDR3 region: CASSYSGETEAFF. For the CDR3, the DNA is TGCGCCAGCAGTTATTCAGGTGAAACTGAAGCTTTCTTT.

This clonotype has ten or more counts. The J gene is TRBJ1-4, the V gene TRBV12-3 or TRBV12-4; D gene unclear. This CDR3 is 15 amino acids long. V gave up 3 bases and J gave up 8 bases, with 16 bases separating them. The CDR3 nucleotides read TGTGCCAGCAGTTTTAACGAGAAAGGTCGGGAAAAACTGTTTTTT. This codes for CASSFNEKGREKLFF.

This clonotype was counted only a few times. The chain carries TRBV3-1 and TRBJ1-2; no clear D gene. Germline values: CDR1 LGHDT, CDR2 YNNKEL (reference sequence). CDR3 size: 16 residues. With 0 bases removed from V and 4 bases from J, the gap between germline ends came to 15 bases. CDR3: CASSQEGGSDGYGYTF. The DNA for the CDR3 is TGTGCCAGCAGCCAAGAGGGCGGGAGCGACGGCTATGGCTACACCTTC.

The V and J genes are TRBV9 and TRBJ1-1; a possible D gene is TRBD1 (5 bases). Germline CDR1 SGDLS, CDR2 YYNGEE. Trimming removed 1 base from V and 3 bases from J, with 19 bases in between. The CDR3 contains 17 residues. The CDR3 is CASSVLTVGGGDTEAFF. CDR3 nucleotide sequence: TGTGCCAGCAGCGTACTCACAGTGGGTGGGGGGGACACTGAAGCTTTCTTT.

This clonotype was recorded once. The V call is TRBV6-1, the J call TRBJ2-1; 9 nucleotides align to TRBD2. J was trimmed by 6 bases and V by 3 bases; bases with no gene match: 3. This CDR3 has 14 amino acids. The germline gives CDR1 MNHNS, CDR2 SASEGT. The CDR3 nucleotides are TGTGCCAGCAGTGACGGACTAGCGACCAATGAGCAGTTCTTC. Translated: CASSDGLATNEQFF.

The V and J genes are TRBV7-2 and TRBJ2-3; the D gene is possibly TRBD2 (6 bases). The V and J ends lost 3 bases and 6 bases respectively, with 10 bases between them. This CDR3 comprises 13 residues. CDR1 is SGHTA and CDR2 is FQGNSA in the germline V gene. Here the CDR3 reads CASSFLAGDTQYF. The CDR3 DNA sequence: TGTGCCAGCAGCTTCCTCGCGGGGGATACGCAGTATTTT.

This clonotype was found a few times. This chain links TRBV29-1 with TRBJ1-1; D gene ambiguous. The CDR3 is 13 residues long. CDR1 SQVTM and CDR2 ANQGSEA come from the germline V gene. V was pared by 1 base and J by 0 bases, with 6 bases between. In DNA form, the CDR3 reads TGCAGCGTTGAAGGGAGGATGAACACTGAAGCTTTCTTT. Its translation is CSVEGRMNTEAFF.

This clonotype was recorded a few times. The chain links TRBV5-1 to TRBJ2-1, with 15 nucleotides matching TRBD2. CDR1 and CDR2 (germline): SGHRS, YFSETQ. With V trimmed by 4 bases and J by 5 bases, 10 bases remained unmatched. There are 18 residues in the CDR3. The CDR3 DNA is TGCGCCAGCAGCCGACGGACGGGACTAGCGGGAGGCCACAATGAGCAGTTCTTC. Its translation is CASSRRTGLAGGHNEQFF.

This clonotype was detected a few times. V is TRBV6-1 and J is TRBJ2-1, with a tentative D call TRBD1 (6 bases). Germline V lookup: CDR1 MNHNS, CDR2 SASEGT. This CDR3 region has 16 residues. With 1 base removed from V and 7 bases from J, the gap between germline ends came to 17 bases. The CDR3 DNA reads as TGTGCCAGCAGTGAAGGTGGTGGCGGACAGTTGAATGAGCAGTTCTTC. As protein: CASSEGGGGQLNEQFF.

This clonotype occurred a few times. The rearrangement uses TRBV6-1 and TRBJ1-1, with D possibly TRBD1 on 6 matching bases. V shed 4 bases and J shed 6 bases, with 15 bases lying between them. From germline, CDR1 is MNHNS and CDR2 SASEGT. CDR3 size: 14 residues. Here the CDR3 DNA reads TGTGCCAGCAGTGGATACCGGGACATTCCTGAAGCTTTCTTT. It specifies CASSGYRDIPEAFF.

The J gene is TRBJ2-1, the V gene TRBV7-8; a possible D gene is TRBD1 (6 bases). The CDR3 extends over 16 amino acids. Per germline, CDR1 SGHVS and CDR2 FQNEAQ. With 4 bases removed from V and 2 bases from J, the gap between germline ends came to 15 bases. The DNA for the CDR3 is TGTGCCAGCAGCTCGGGCCATGGACAGACCTACAATGAGCAGTTCTTC. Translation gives CASSSGHGQTYNEQFF.

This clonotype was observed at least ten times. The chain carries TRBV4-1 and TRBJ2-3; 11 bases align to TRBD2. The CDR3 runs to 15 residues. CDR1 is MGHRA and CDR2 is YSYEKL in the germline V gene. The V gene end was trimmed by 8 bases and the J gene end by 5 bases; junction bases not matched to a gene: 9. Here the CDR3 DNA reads TGCGCCAGCTTACCATCTAGCGGGAGGAAAGATACGCAGTATTTT. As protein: CASLPSSGRKDTQYF.

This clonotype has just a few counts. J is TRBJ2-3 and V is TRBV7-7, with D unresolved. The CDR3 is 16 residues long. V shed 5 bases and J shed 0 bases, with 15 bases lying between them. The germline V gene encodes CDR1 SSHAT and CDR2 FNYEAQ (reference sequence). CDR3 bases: TGTGCCAGCAGCAGAAACCCTGGGGTTAGCACAGATACGCAGTATTTT. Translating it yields CASSRNPGVSTDTQYF.

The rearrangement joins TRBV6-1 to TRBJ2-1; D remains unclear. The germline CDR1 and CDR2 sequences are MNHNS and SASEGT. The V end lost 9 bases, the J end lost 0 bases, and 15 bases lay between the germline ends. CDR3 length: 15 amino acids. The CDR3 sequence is CASNPGRSSYNEQFF. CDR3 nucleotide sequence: TGTGCCAGTAACCCCGGGCGCAGCTCCTACAATGAGCAGTTCTTC.

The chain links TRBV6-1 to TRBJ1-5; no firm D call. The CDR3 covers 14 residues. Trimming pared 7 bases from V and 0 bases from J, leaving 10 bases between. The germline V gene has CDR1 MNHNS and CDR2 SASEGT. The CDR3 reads CASIPAYSNQPQHF. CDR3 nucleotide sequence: TGTGCCAGCATTCCAGCGTATAGCAATCAGCCCCAGCATTTT.

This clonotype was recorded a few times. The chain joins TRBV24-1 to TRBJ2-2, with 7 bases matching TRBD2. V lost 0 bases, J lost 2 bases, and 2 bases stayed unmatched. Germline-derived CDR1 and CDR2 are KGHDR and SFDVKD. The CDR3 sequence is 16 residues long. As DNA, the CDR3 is TGTGCCACCAGTGATTTGCCTAGCGGAAACACCGGGGAGCTGTTTTTT. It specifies CATSDLPSGNTGELFF.

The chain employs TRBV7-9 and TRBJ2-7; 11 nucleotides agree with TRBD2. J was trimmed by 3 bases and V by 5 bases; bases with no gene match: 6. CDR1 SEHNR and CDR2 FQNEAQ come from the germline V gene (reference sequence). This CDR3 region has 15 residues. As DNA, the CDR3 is TGTGCCAGCAGCAGGGGACTAGCGGTCCTCTACGAGCAGTACGTC. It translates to CASSRGLAVLYEQYV.

CDR3 nucleotide sequence: TGTGCCAGCAACCCAGGGGAGGGTTTCTCCTACGAGCAGTACTTC. It codes for CASNPGEGFSYEQYF. The chain carries TRBV12-3 or TRBV12-4 and TRBJ2-7, with a weak D call TRBD2 (7 bases). V was cut by 7 bases and J by 0 bases, with 16 bases left in between. The CDR3 extends over 15 amino acids.

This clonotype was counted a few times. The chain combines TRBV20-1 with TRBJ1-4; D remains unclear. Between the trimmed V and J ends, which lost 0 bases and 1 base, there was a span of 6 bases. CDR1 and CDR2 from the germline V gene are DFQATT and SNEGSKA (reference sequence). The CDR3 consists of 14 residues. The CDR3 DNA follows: TGCAGTGCTAGAGAATCTGGAACTAATGAAAAACTGTTTTTT. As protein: CSARESGTNEKLFF.

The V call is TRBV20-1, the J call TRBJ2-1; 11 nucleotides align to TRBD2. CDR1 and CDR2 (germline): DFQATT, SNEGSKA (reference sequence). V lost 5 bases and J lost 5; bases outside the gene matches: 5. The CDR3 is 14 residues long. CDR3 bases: TGCAGTGCTTTCGGGACTAGCGGTCACAATGAGCAGTTCTTC. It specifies CSAFGTSGHNEQFF.

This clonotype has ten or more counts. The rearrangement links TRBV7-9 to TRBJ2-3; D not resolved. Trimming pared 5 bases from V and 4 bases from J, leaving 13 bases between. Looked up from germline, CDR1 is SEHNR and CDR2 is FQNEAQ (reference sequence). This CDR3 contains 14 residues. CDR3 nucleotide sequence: TGTGCCAGCAGCCCCTTTATTGAGTCAGATACGCAGTATTTT. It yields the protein CASSPFIESDTQYF. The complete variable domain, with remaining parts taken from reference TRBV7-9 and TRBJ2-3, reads DTGVSQNPRHKITKRGQNVTFRCDPISEHNRLYWYRQTLGQGPEFLTYFQNEAQLEKSRLLSDRFSAERPKGSFSTLEIQRTEQGDSAMYLCASSPFIESDTQYFGPGTRLTVL.